The following is a TCR beta chain sequence with its context. Sequenced by immunoSEQ multiplex PCR; TCRdb stores in-frame clones only, minus some. The data contain about 33,000 clones, about 90% of them singletons. The CDR3 length is 15 residues. The data stem from a study of preoperative IRX-2 immunotherapy in early breast cancer. Documented treatment: preoperative locoregional IRX-2 cytokine immunotherapy. Patients received preoperative, locoregional IRX-2 cytokine immunotherapy in a phase Ib study. The V call is TRBV7-5, the J call TRBJ2-3; the table's D call TRBD2 went unverified against the DNA. TRBV7-5 is a documented pseudogene. The source material was tumor tissue, sampled after IRX-2 immunotherapy. The receptor was derived from a human donor with breast cancer. This chain's CDR3 is CASSLNGGASDTQYF. CDR3 sequence (DNA): TGTGCCAGCAGCTTGAACGGGGGGGCGTCAGATACGCAGTATTTT.